Each of the 18 T cell receptor beta chains below was sequenced from the same sample in a study of T cells after yellow fever vaccination. TCRdb reprocessed the 5' RACE reads with MiXCR, giving one entry per CDR3 protein. The sample holds roughly 500,000 distinct CDR3 sequences, roughly 19% seen once. The input for sequencing was PBMCs, taken 15 days after the yellow fever booster vaccination. Receptor source: a man aged 25 to 45 who received the YFV17D yellow fever vaccine.

V gene TRBV7-6 combines with J gene TRBJ2-6; D remains unclear. V dropped 1 base and J dropped 5 bases, with 9 bases sitting between them. Germline values: CDR1 SGHVS, CDR2 FNYEAQ. This CDR3 is 15 amino acids long. CDR3 DNA: TGTGCCAGCAGCTTAGAATTGGGTCGGGCCAACGTCCTGACTTTC. Protein product: CASSLELGRANVLTF.

V and J are TRBV4-3 and TRBJ2-3; TRBD2 matches at 8 bases. CDR3 length equals 15 residues. CDR1 LGHNA and CDR2 YSLEER come from the germline V gene. V lost 4 bases, J lost 2 bases, and 5 bases stayed unmatched. The CDR3 region is CASSLQREPTDTQYF. CDR3 in DNA: TGCGCCAGCAGCCTCCAGCGGGAGCCCACAGATACGCAGTATTTT.

V and J are TRBV18 and TRBJ2-7; 9 positions match TRBD1. The CDR3 extends over 15 amino acids. From germline, CDR1 is KGHSH and CDR2 LQKENI. With 1 base clipped from V and 5 bases from J, the junction kept 6 bases outside the gene matches. DNA of the CDR3: TGTGCCAGCTCACCACTCTGGGACAGGGAGAACGAGCAGTACTTC. It encodes CASSPLWDRENEQYF.

This clonotype was seen more than once but under ten times. V gene TRBV29-1 combines with J gene TRBJ1-1; the match to TRBD1 covers 7 bases. This CDR3 spans 12 amino acids. V trimming: 5 bases; J trimming: 4 bases; junction bases outside the gene matches: 4. In germline, CDR1 is SQVTM, CDR2 ANQGSEA. This chain's CDR3 is CSVSTGVTEAFF. The CDR3 DNA sequence: TGCAGCGTTTCAACAGGGGTCACTGAAGCTTTCTTT.

The V call is TRBV20-1, the J call TRBJ2-3; TRBD2 is a possible D gene (5 bases). The length of the CDR3 is 13 residues. With 3 bases removed from V and 1 base from J, the gap between germline ends came to 8 bases. The germline V gene encodes CDR1 DFQATT and CDR2 SNEGSKA (reference sequence). The CDR3 region has the DNA TGCAGTGCTAGTGTGGAGGGCACAGATACGCAGTATTTT. Protein: CSASVEGTDTQYF.

This clonotype was counted between two and nine times. The J gene is TRBJ2-7, the V gene TRBV6-6; D unclear. V was cut by 6 bases and J by 6 bases, with 12 bases left in between. This CDR3 is built from 12 residues. From germline, CDR1 is MNHNY and CDR2 SVGAGI (reference sequence). CDR3 in amino acids: CASRDRWAEQYF. In DNA form, the CDR3 reads TGTGCCAGCAGGGACCGGTGGGCCGAGCAGTACTTC.

The chain recombines TRBV5-1 with TRBJ2-1; tentative D call: TRBD2 (5 bases). The CDR3 is made up of 15 amino acids. The germline CDR1 and CDR2 sequences are SGHRS and YFSETQ. The ends were cut back, 7 bases at V and 2 bases at J, with 16 bases in the middle. CDR3 bases: TGCGCCAGCGGAGGTGGGAGCAGCACCTACAATGAGCAGTTCTTC. This encodes CASGGGSSTYNEQFF.

This clonotype has at least ten counts. The chain is built from TRBV5-1 and TRBJ1-5, with D maybe TRBD1 (6 bases). Germline CDR1 is SGHRS and CDR2 is YFSETQ. CDR3 length: 14 amino acids. The V end lost 3 bases, the J end lost 2 bases, and 9 bases lay between the germline ends. In DNA form, the CDR3 reads TGCGCCAGCAGCTCTGGGGGCGGCAATCAGCCCCAGCATTTT. This encodes CASSSGGGNQPQHF.

V and J are TRBV10-3 and TRBJ2-2; D might be TRBD2 (6 bases). Per germline, CDR1 ENHRY and CDR2 SYGVKD. This CDR3 has 15 residues. V was shortened by 0 bases and J by 5 bases, with 10 bases between the two germline ends. This CDR3 is CAISESGSGTGELFF. The DNA for the CDR3 is TGTGCCATCAGTGAGTCCGGGAGCGGGACCGGGGAGCTGTTTTTT.

There are a few counts of this clonotype. The J gene is TRBJ2-7, the V gene TRBV5-4; the D gene could be TRBD1 or TRBD2 (5 bases each). The CDR3 has 16 residues. V was pared by 0 bases and J by 5 bases, with 18 bases between. Per germline, CDR1 SGHNT and CDR2 YYREEE (reference sequence). This CDR3 is CASSLAGSSLGDEQYF. Here the CDR3 DNA reads TGTGCCAGCAGCTTGGCCGGAAGTTCTTTGGGGGACGAGCAGTACTTC.

This clonotype showed up many times. The chain employs TRBV4-3 and TRBJ2-3; D is perhaps TRBD2 (6 bases). Trimming removed 1 base from V and 5 bases from J, with 13 bases in between. The CDR3 has 15 amino acids. CDR1 LGHNA and CDR2 YSLEER come from the germline V gene. CDR3 bases: TGCGCCAGCAGCCAAGCCCCGGGAGATCTAGATACGCAGTATTTT. It yields the protein CASSQAPGDLDTQYF.

The rearrangement joins TRBV10-3 to TRBJ2-3, with D possibly matching TRBD2 (6 bases). V lost 3 bases, J lost 6 bases, and 16 bases lay in between. CDR3 length: 15 amino acids. Germline V gene lookup returns CDR1 ENHRY and CDR2 SYGVKD. CDR3 sequence reads: CAISEAREPRDTQYF. The CDR3 DNA follows: TGTGCCATCAGTGAAGCTCGGGAGCCCCGGGATACGCAGTATTTT.

The gene calls are TRBV30 and TRBJ2-3; no definite D call. The CDR3 covers 11 residues. Between the trimmed V and J ends, which lost 4 bases and 6 bases, there was a span of 8 bases. CDR1 and CDR2 from the germline V gene are GTSNPN and SVGIG (reference sequence). CDR3 sequence reads: CAWTRGDTQYF. The DNA of the CDR3 is TGTGCCTGGACTAGAGGCGATACGCAGTATTTT.

The chain combines TRBV7-7 with TRBJ2-1, with a tentative D call TRBD2 (7 bases). The V gene's germline CDR1 is SSHAT and CDR2 FNYEAQ (reference sequence). The CDR3 totals 16 residues. V was pared by 1 base and J by 4 bases, with 14 bases between. The CDR3 DNA reads as TGTGCCAGCAGCTTAGATAGGGGAGGGGGATACAATGAGCAGTTCTTC. It yields the protein CASSLDRGGGYNEQFF.

This chain links TRBV20-1 with TRBJ1-5; D not certain. This CDR3 has 13 amino acids. The germline gives CDR1 DFQATT, CDR2 SNEGSKA (reference sequence). Trimming took 6 bases from V and 6 from J, leaving 15 bases between them. CDR3 protein: CSAGLAAVQPQHF. The CDR3 DNA is TGCAGTGCCGGGCTTGCGGCGGTTCAGCCCCAGCATTTT.

The chain is built from TRBV20-1 and TRBJ2-7; no clear D. The CDR3 extends over 12 amino acids. V dropped 3 bases and J dropped 3 bases, with 9 bases sitting between them. CDR1 is DFQATT, CDR2 SNEGSKA, per germline (reference sequence). The CDR3 region is CSARDHNYEQYF. The CDR3 coding sequence is TGCAGTGCTAGGGACCATAACTACGAGCAGTACTTC.

This clonotype was observed a single time. The chain carries TRBV10-3 and TRBJ2-5; TRBD1 or TRBD2 may be the D gene (6 bases each). This CDR3 contains 16 residues. Germline loops: CDR1 ENHRY, CDR2 SYGVKD. Trimming removed 0 bases from V and 5 bases from J, with 16 bases in between. The CDR3 loop reads CAISESWIGGSETQYF. In nucleotides, the CDR3 is TGTGCCATCAGTGAGTCGTGGATCGGGGGCTCGGAGACCCAGTACTTC.

This rearrangement joins TRBV6-5 to TRBJ1-5; D uncertain. With 0 bases removed from V and 0 bases from J, the gap between germline ends came to 6 bases. The CDR3 length is 15 residues. Germline-derived CDR1 and CDR2 are MNHEY and SVGAGI. The CDR3 sequence: CASSYSGDSNQPQHF. The CDR3, as DNA: TGTGCCAGCAGTTACTCAGGAGATAGCAATCAGCCCCAGCATTTT.